This TCR beta chain was identified in a study of shared clonotypes between healthy human individuals. Profiled with immunoSEQ multiplex PCR; TCRdb holds only in-frame clones, not every one. The sample yields hundreds of thousands of clones, about 80% seen once. CDR3 length: 15 amino acids. CDR1 is KGHSH and CDR2 is LQKENI in the germline V gene. V was clipped by 8 bases and J by 2 bases, with 17 bases between them. This receptor was obtained from a woman aged 40-49 years in good health. Some clones in this sample may be carry-over from other donors' samples. The chain carries TRBV18 and TRBJ2-3; D not certain. The sequencing input was PBMCs. In DNA, the CDR3 is TGTGCCAGCCGTGATGCCCAGGTCCTCACAGATACGCAGTATTTT. It is translated as CASRDAQVLTDTQYF.